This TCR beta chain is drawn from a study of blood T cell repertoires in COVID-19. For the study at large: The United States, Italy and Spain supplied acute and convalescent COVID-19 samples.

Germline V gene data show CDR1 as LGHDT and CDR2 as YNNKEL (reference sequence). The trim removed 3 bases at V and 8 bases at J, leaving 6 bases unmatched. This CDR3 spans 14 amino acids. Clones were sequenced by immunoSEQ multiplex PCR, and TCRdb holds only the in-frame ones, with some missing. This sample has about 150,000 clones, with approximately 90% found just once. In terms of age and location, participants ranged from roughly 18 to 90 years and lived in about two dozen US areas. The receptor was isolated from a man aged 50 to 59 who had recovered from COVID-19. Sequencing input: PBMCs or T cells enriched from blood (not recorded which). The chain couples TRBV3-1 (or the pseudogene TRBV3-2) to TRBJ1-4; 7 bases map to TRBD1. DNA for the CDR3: TGTGCCAGCAGCCACAGACAGGGCGGAGAAAAACTGTTTTTT. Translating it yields CASSHRQGGEKLFF.